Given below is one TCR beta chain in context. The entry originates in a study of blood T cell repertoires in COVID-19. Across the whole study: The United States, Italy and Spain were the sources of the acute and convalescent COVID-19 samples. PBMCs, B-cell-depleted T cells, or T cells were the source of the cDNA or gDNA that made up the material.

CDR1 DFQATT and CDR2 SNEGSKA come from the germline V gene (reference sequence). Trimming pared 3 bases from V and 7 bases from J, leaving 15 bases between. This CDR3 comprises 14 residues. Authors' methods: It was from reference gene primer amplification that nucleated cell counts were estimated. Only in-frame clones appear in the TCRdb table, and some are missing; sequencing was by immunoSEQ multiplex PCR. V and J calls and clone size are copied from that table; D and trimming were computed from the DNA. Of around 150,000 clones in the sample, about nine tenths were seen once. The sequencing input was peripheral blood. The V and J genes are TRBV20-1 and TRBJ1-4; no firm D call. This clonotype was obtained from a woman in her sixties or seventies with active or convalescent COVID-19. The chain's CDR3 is CSASDSGLGEKLFF. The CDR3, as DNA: TGCAGTGCTAGTGATTCGGGGTTGGGTGAAAAACTGTTTTTT.